The 10 T cell receptor beta chains reported below all come from one sample, sequenced in a study of T cell repertoires in cytomegalovirus infection. TCRdb itself ran the reads through MiXCR, one entry per CDR3 protein. The repertoire holds approximately 240,000 distinct CDR3 sequences, with over 9% as singletons. What was sequenced was PBMCs. These receptors were obtained from a human donor in good health (CMV status not recorded). Some clones in this sample may be carry-over from other donors' samples.

The chain is built from TRBV20-1 and TRBJ1-5, with D possibly matching TRBD1 (6 bases). Trimming took off 6 bases at V and 9 bases at J, with 18 bases between the two ends. This CDR3 is 13 amino acids long. CDR1 DFQATT and CDR2 SNEGSKA come from the germline V gene (reference sequence). CDR3: CSALKDSEPPQHF. As DNA, the CDR3 is TGCAGTGCCCTGAAGGACAGTGAGCCGCCCCAGCATTTT.

Many counts were recorded for this clonotype. The genes are TRBV28 and TRBJ1-4; 7 bases match TRBD1. Germline CDR1 reads MDHEN; CDR2 reads SYDVKM. This CDR3 is 14 amino acids long. V dropped 6 bases and J dropped 5; count of bases not matched to a gene: 6. DNA for the CDR3: TGTGCCAGCAGCCTTACAGGGGAGAATGAAAAACTGTTTTTT. This encodes CASSLTGENEKLFF.

In this sample, this clonotype turned up many times. This sequence joins TRBV7-6 and TRBJ1-2; D may be TRBD1 (6 bases). Trimming cost V 3 bases and J 5 bases, with 19 bases left between them. This CDR3 spans 16 amino acids. The V gene's germline CDR1 is SGHVS and CDR2 FNYEAQ. CDR3 nucleotides: TGTGCCAGCAGCTTGGATGTGGGGGGCACTCTTTATGGCTACACCTTC. This sequence encodes CASSLDVGGTLYGYTF.

In its sample, this clonotype was seen many times. This chain joins TRBV7-9 and TRBJ2-7; TRBD1 matches 8 bases. Germline V lookup: CDR1 SEHNR, CDR2 FQNEAQ (reference sequence). CDR3 length: 14 residues. J gave up 3 bases and V 4 bases, and 5 bases lay outside the gene matches. The CDR3 loop reads CASSSDRGFYEQYF. CDR3 bases: TGTGCCAGCAGCTCCGACAGGGGATTCTACGAGCAGTACTTC. The whole variable domain, remainder taken from reference TRBV7-9 and TRBJ2-7, is DTGVSQNPRHKITKRGQNVTFRCDPISEHNRLYWYRQTLGQGPEFLTYFQNEAQLEKSRLLSDRFSAERPKGSFSTLEIQRTEQGDSAMYLCASSSDRGFYEQYFGPGTRLTVT.

The count of this clonotype is one. This sequence may be a read error, since a much larger clone differs from it by one base. The genes are TRBV28 and TRBJ2-7, with TRBD1 as a possible D gene (6 bases). V lost 6 bases to trimming and J lost 2 bases, with 17 bases between them. The CDR3 is made up of 15 amino acids. Germline assignment: CDR1 MDHEN and CDR2 SYDVKM. The CDR3 bases are TGTGCCAGCAGATTAGCCAGGGGACGGACCTACGAGCAGTACTTC. It is translated as CASRLARGRTYEQYF. Complete variable domain (other parts from reference TRBV28 and TRBJ2-7): DVKVTQSSRYLVKRTGEKVFLECVQDMDHENMFWYRQDPGLGLRLIYFSYDVKMKEKGDIPEGYSVSREKKERFSLILESASTNQTSMYLCASRLARGRTYEQYFGPGTRLTVT.

Remarks on this clonotype: The junction differs from germline at one of its ends, possibly a read error. This chain links TRBV28 with TRBJ2-1; the D is unclear. Germline V gene lookup returns CDR1 MDHEN and CDR2 SYDVKM. CDR3 length equals 15 residues. In nucleotides, the CDR3 is TGTGCCAGCACCACCCCAATGCCTAGTCCCAATGAGCGGTTCTTC. Translated, it gives CASTTPMPSPNERFF.

This clonotype was counted many times. The CDR3 protein is CASSFGANVLTF. The CDR3 bases are TGTGCCAGCAGTTTTGGGGCCAACGTCCTGACTTTC. This chain joins TRBV6-2 or TRBV6-3 and TRBJ2-6; D remains ambiguous. Germline V gives CDR1 MNHEY, CDR2 SVGEGT. V lost 4 bases to trimming and J lost 3 bases, with 1 base between them. The CDR3 is made up of 12 amino acids.

This clonotype was detected ten times or more. The chain is built from TRBV12-5 and TRBJ1-1, with TRBD1 identical over 8 bases. V lost 5 bases and J lost 1; bases outside the gene matches: 6. Germline V gives CDR1 LGHNT, CDR2 FRNRAP. CDR3 length: 15 residues. This CDR3 is CASGTPTGANTEAFF. CDR3 in DNA: TGTGCTAGTGGTACACCGACAGGGGCGAACACTGAAGCTTTCTTT.

This clonotype was counted at least ten times. The chain has TRBV7-3 and TRBJ2-7; tentatively, D is TRBD1 or TRBD2 (5 bases each). This CDR3 spans 14 amino acids. Germline V gene data show CDR1 as SGHTA and CDR2 as FQGTGA. Trimming took 7 bases from V and 4 from J, leaving 17 bases between them. DNA of the CDR3: TGTGCCAGCATCCTGAGGGACGCCTCATACGAGCAGTACTTC. Its protein is CASILRDASYEQYF.

This clonotype was detected only a few times. This sequence joins TRBV28 and TRBJ2-1, with D unclear. Looked up from germline, CDR1 is MDHEN and CDR2 is SYDVKM. There are 12 residues in the CDR3. The germline V and J ends were trimmed by 6 bases and 10 bases, with 13 bases remaining between them. DNA for the CDR3: TGTGCCAGCAGCCCCCCCAGCTCCGAGCAGTTCTTC. It specifies CASSPPSSEQFF.